These 11 T cell receptor beta chains came from one sample sequenced in a study of shared T cell receptors in the human thymus. This table comes from immunoSEQ multiplex PCR, and its TCRdb copy is limited to in-frame clones, with some not included. The table has hundreds of thousands of clones, more than 75% seen once. These same records also appear under a second study, on human thymus T cells.

Material for sequencing was thymocytes. Source of these receptors: a boy younger than two with a congenital heart defect.

The rearrangement joins TRBV6-1 to TRBJ2-5, with D uncertain. The CDR3 has 13 amino acids. Germline V lookup: CDR1 MNHNS, CDR2 SASEGT. The V gene lost 3 bases and the J gene lost 1 base, with 6 bases spanning the gap. CDR3 protein: CASSDPSQETQYF. CDR3 DNA: TGTGCCAGCAGTGATCCCAGCCAAGAGACCCAGTACTTC.

The V and J genes are TRBV7-2 and TRBJ1-6; D is uncertain. V lost 0 bases to trimming and J lost 2 bases, with 8 bases between them. This CDR3 is 16 amino acids long. CDR1 is SGHTA and CDR2 is FQGNSA in the germline V gene. In DNA form, the CDR3 reads TGTGCCAGCAGCTTAGCAGTACGGGCCTATAATTCACCCCTCCACTTT. Its translation is CASSLAVRAYNSPLHF. The full variable domain, its missing parts supplied by reference TRBV7-2 and TRBJ1-6, is GAGVSQSPSNKVTEKGKDVELRCDPISGHTALYWYRQSLGQGLEFLIYFQGNSAPDKSGLPSDRFSAERTGGSVSTLTIQRTQQEDSAVYLCASSLAVRAYNSPLHFGNGTRLTVT.

V usage is TRBV2 and J usage is TRBJ2-5, with 7 bases matching TRBD1. Germline CDR1 reads SNHLY; CDR2 reads FYNNEI. The V gene end was trimmed by 5 bases and the J gene end by 2 bases; junction bases not matched to a gene: 8. CDR3 length: 15 amino acids. The DNA for the CDR3 is TGTGCCAGCAGTCGAGCACAGGGGATTCAAGAGACCCAGTACTTC. Its translation: CASSRAQGIQETQYF.

The gene calls are TRBV27 and TRBJ2-1; D uncertain. This CDR3 is 14 amino acids long. The ends were cut back, 3 bases at V and 0 bases at J, with 6 bases in the middle. Germline V gene data show CDR1 as MNHEY and CDR2 as SMNVEV (reference sequence). The CDR3 DNA reads TGTGCCAGCAGTTTGCGGAGCTCCTACAATGAGCAGTTCTTC. It is translated as CASSLRSSYNEQFF.

The V and J genes are TRBV6-5 and TRBJ1-2; D gene uncertain. The germline gives CDR1 MNHEY, CDR2 SVGAGI. The germline V and J ends were trimmed by 5 bases and 7 bases, with 17 bases remaining between them. There are 14 residues in the CDR3. The CDR3 is CASSHEGRVSGYTF. CDR3 DNA: TGTGCCAGCAGTCACGAAGGGAGGGTTAGTGGCTACACCTTC.

As regards this clone: Other DNA sequences of this sample code for an identical CDR3. The rearrangement links TRBV14 to TRBJ2-1; TRBD1 is a possible D gene (6 bases). V was clipped by 3 bases and J by 6 bases, with 9 bases between them. The CDR3 totals 13 residues. The germline V gene has CDR1 SGHDN and CDR2 FVKESK. The CDR3 coding sequence is TGTGCCAGCAGCCAGGGGGCAGGCAATGAGCAGTTCTTC. Translated: CASSQGAGNEQFF. Combining the CDR3 with reference TRBV14 and TRBJ2-1 gives the whole variable domain EAGVTQFPSHSVIEKGQTVTLRCDPISGHDNLYWYRRVMGKEIKFLLHFVKESKQDESGMPNNRFLAERTGGTYSTLKVQPAELEDSGVYFCASSQGAGNEQFFGPGTRLTVL.

The rearrangement joins TRBV12-2 to TRBJ1-6; TRBD1 was called by the table and not checked on the DNA. TRBV12-2 is noted as a pseudogene. The CDR3 totals 23 residues. The CDR3 here is CASRLVGGSNDGSRNSYNSPLHF. The CDR3 nucleotides are TGTGCAAGTCGCTTAGTAGGGGGTAGCAATGACGGATCCAGGAACTCCTATAATTCACCCCTCCACTTT.

As to this clone: One end of the junction does not line up with germline, which may come from a read error. The chain combines TRBV6-5 with TRBJ2-7, with D possibly TRBD1 on 5 matching bases. This CDR3 spans 15 amino acids. Germline-derived CDR1 and CDR2 are MNHEY and SVGAGI. CDR3 in amino acids: CASSYSSGSLYAQYF. In DNA form, the CDR3 reads TGTGCCAGCAGTTACTCATCAGGGTCCCTCTACGCGCAGTACTTC.

The V call is TRBV4-2, the J call TRBJ2-3; 14 bases fit TRBD2. J gave up 5 bases and V 1 base, and 2 bases lay outside the gene matches. This CDR3 comprises 16 residues. Germline lookup yields CDR1 LGHNA and CDR2 YNFKEQ. The CDR3 loop is CASSQATSGGVDTQYF. DNA for the CDR3: TGTGCCAGCAGCCAAGCGACTAGCGGGGGGGTAGATACGCAGTATTTT.

The chain couples TRBV10-2 to TRBJ2-2; the match to TRBD2 covers 8 bases. Trimming cost V 2 bases and J 5 bases; bases outside gene matches: 10. Germline V gene sequence: CDR1 WSHSY, CDR2 SAAADI. The CDR3 length is 17 residues. For the CDR3, the DNA is TGCGCCAGCAGTGAGCGGGGGGGGCCTACTTTTACCGGGGAGCTGTTTTTT. Its translation: CASSERGGPTFTGELFF.

This chain uses TRBV27 with TRBJ2-5; 12 nucleotides agree with TRBD2. CDR3 length equals 15 residues. Germline-derived CDR1 and CDR2 are MNHEY and SMNVEV (reference sequence). The trim removed 7 bases at V and 7 bases at J, leaving 10 bases unmatched. DNA for the CDR3: TGTGCCAGCAATCCGGGACTAGCGGGCGGTGGGACCCAGTACTTC. It is translated as CASNPGLAGGGTQYF.